This TCR beta chain was recorded in a study of blood T cell repertoires in COVID-19. Background on the study: COVID-19 samples, acute and convalescent, were from the United States, Italy and Spain. PBMCs, B-cell-depleted T cells, or T cells provided the cDNA or gDNA that made up the material.

Trimming took off 5 bases at V and 2 bases at J, with 18 bases between the two ends. The germline gives CDR1 SGHTA, CDR2 FQGNSA. The CDR3 totals 16 residues. Clones were sequenced by immunoSEQ multiplex PCR, and TCRdb holds only the in-frame ones, with some missing. Seen here are roughly 54,000 clones, 86% observed once, and the top ten hold 2.1%. The receptor comes from a woman aged 60-75 years with acute or convalescent COVID-19. Sequencing was done on a sample of peripheral blood. The gene calls are TRBV7-2 and TRBJ2-5; tentative D call: TRBD2 (6 bases). DNA for the CDR3: TGTGCCAGCAGCCCAGGTTTCGTGGGGGGTCAAGAGACCCAGTACTTC. Translation: CASSPGFVGGQETQYF. Supplemented by reference TRBV7-2 and TRBJ2-5, the full variable domain reads GAGVSQSPSNKVTEKGKDVELRCDPISGHTALYWYRQSLGQGLEFLIYFQGNSAPDKSGLPSDRFSAERTGGSVSTLTIQRTQQEDSAVYLCASSPGFVGGQETQYFGPGTRLLVL.